These T cell receptor beta chains were read from a single sample in a study of early T cells in non-severe SARS-CoV-2 infection. A single record per CDR3 protein comes from TCRdb applying MiXCR to the 5' RACE reads. The table has about 60,000 distinct CDR3 sequences, 10% to 15% seen once. The sample consisted of whole blood. These receptors all stem from an adult who was a healthcare worker with PCR-confirmed SARS-CoV-2 infection or an uninfected control (not recorded which). Both conserved end residues are part of each CDR3. D genes are given only for firm matches. Expanded clones get a size class; other rows say once, few or many, or leave the size out.

clone size,V gene,D gene,J gene,CDR3 DNA,CDR3 protein
NA,TRBV28,NA,TRBJ2-7,TGTGCCAGCTCAGGCCGGCACGAGCAGTACTTC,CASSGRHEQYF
NA,TRBV30,NA,TRBJ1-2,TGTGCCTGGAGTTGGGGAGGTAGCTACACCTTC,CAWSWGGSYTF
many,TRBV2,TRBD1,TRBJ1-1,TGTGCCAGCAGAGGACAGGCTAGATATGAAGCTTTCTTT,CASRGQARYEAFF
few,TRBV11-2,NA,TRBJ2-3,TGTGCCAGCAGCTTGGGTTGGGGCCCGCAGGCTTATACGCAGTATTTT,CASSLGWGPQAYTQYF
many,TRBV5-1,NA,TRBJ1-1,TGCGCCAGCAGCTTGGACTCTAACACTGAAGCTTTCTTT,CASSLDSNTEAFF
few,TRBV30,NA,TRBJ2-7,TGTGCCTGGAGTAGTTTGGACAGCTCCTACGAGCAGTACTTC,CAWSSLDSSYEQYF
few,TRBV18,NA,TRBJ2-1,TGTGCCAGCTCACCGGAAAAACTCACATACAATGAGCAGTTCTTC,CASSPEKLTYNEQFF
NA,TRBV6-2/TRBV6-3,TRBD1,TRBJ2-1,TGTGCCAGCAGTTACCGACAGGGGCACTCCCAGGGTGAGCAGTTCTTC,CASSYRQGHSQGEQFF
medium-sized,TRBV29-1,TRBD1,TRBJ2-1,TGCAGCGTTGGAGGGGGCAAGAACAATGAGCAGTTCTTC,CSVGGGKNNEQFF
NA,TRBV4-3,NA,TRBJ2-7,TGCGCCAGCAGCCAAGATGGCAGGTGGGACGAGCAGTACTTC,CASSQDGRWDEQYF
many,TRBV11-2,NA,TRBJ2-1,TGTGCCAGCAGCCCCTACAATATGGACTCTTACAATGAGCAGTTCTTC,CASSPYNMDSYNEQFF
many,TRBV4-1,NA,TRBJ2-4,TGCGCCAGCAGCCAAGATCTCCGGCGGGAAGCGATATACATTCAGTACTTC,CASSQDLRREAIYIQYF
many,TRBV5-1,TRBD2,TRBJ2-3,TGCGCCAGCAGCTATAGCGGGGGGGCAGATACGCAGTATTTT,CASSYSGGADTQYF
few,TRBV7-9,TRBD2,TRBJ2-2,TGTGCCAGCAGCCCAACCACTGGCGGGAGTATCACCGGGGAGCTGTTTTTT,CASSPTTGGSITGELFF
many,TRBV2,NA,TRBJ2-1,TGTGCCAGCACCGCACCTGGGCGGGACTTAGAGCAGTTCTTC,CASTAPGRDLEQFF
medium-sized,TRBV3-1,TRBD2,TRBJ2-1,TGTGCCAGCAGCCAGGAGATACCGGGACTAGCGGGGGGGTACTCTCCTGAGCAGTTCTTC,CASSQEIPGLAGGYSPEQFF
NA,TRBV18,NA,TRBJ2-5,TGTGCCAGCTCAATTCAACAGGGCTCGCAAGAGACCCAGTACTTC,CASSIQQGSQETQYF
many,TRBV5-1,NA,TRBJ2-3,TGCGCCAGCAGCTCCAGTCAGTCAGGAGATACGCAGTATTTT,CASSSSQSGDTQYF
few,TRBV7-9,NA,TRBJ1-1,TGTGCCAGCAGCAATCAACGTGAAGCTTTCTTT,CASSNQREAFF
few,TRBV5-5,NA,TRBJ1-1,TGTGCCAGCAGCTGGGGAGGGGTGGCCACTGAAGCTTTCTTT,CASSWGGVATEAFF
once,TRBV11-2,NA,TRBJ2-7,TGTGCCAGCAGCCAGCGTGGGGGATCCTACGAGCAGTACTTC,CASSQRGGSYEQYF
few,TRBV11-2,TRBD1,TRBJ1-1,TGTGCCAGCAGCCCCCGGGACAGATTAAACACTGAAGCTTTCTTT,CASSPRDRLNTEAFF
NA,TRBV27,NA,TRBJ2-7,TGTGCCAGCAGTTTAGGCGGGACCTACGAGCAGTACTTC,CASSLGGTYEQYF
NA,TRBV5-4,NA,TRBJ2-6,TGTGCCAGCAGCTATCCCCAGGGGACCGGGGCCAACGTCCTGACTTTC,CASSYPQGTGANVLTF
NA,TRBV7-2,NA,TRBJ2-2,TGTGCCAGCAGCTTAGCGGGGAGCGGGGAGCTGTTTTTT,CASSLAGSGELFF
few,TRBV5-1,NA,TRBJ1-2,TGCGCCAGCAGCCACTCGCGCAGACTTAGTAGCGGCTACACCTTC,CASSHSRRLSSGYTF
NA,TRBV2,NA,TRBJ2-3,TGTGCCAGCGCCAGCGGAGGGAGCTTGGATACGCAGTATTTT,CASASGGSLDTQYF
NA,TRBV19,TRBD1,TRBJ2-4,TGTGCCAGTGGACAGGGGACCAAAAACATTCAGTACTTC,CASGQGTKNIQYF
many,TRBV5-6,NA,TRBJ2-7,TGTGCCAGCAGCTTGTCTCTGGAGCAGTACTTC,CASSLSLEQYF
NA,TRBV2,NA,TRBJ2-7,TGTGCCAGCAGGGCTACTGAGGGCAGCCACGAGCAGTACTTC,CASRATEGSHEQYF
many,TRBV28,NA,TRBJ1-1,TGTGCCAGCAGTAGAAGTTGGGGGGCCACTGAAGCTTTCTTT,CASSRSWGATEAFF
NA,TRBV6-6,NA,TRBJ1-4,TGTGCCAGCAGTCATCCCACTCGGCGGGCTAATGAAAAACTGTTTTTT,CASSHPTRRANEKLFF
many,TRBV20-1,TRBD2,TRBJ2-5,TGCAGTGCTAGAGATCGGCTAGCGGGATCTCAGGAGACCCAGTACTTC,CSARDRLAGSQETQYF
few,TRBV18,TRBD2,TRBJ2-3,TGTGCCAGCTCACCACTCGTGGGACTAGCCTCTACAGATACGCAGTATTTT,CASSPLVGLASTDTQYF
few,TRBV4-2,NA,TRBJ1-6,TGTGCCAGCAGCCAAGCACAGGAGGATGCACCCCTCCACTTT,CASSQAQEDAPLHF
many,TRBV11-2,NA,TRBJ2-7,TGTGCCAGCAGCTTAGATCTCCAGGGACGGCACGAGCAGTACTTC,CASSLDLQGRHEQYF
few,TRBV19,NA,TRBJ2-7,TGTGCCAGTAGTATAGCATCTGGCAGCGAGCAGTACTTC,CASSIASGSEQYF